This passage covers 3 T cell receptor beta chains from one sample sequenced in a study of blood T cell repertoires in COVID-19 (TCRdb year 2020). The method behind the library was the immunoSEQ multiplex PCR assay. The source is immuneACCESS, and TCRdb retained only in-frame sequences with V and J called. Part of the clones is not carried over; for the studies checked, unresolved V genes explain less than half of this, and the remainder is unexplained. The sample includes 150,000 to 200,000 clones, with approximately 80% observed a single time. The ten largest clones represent 2.5% to 3.5% of the sample. The sequenced sample was peripheral blood. Receptor source: a woman aged 55-69 years with acute or convalescent COVID-19.

The chain links TRBV11-2 to TRBJ2-2, with a tentative D call TRBD1 (6 bases). Trimming shortened V by 5 bases and J by 0 bases, and 16 bases separated the two germline ends. Germline values: CDR1 SGHAT, CDR2 FQNNGV. This CDR3 comprises 17 residues. CDR3 coding DNA: TGTGCCAGCAGCCCGGACAGTAAACCCGCGAACACCGGGGAGCTGTTTTTT. It is translated as CASSPDSKPANTGELFF.

The chain employs TRBV3-1 (or the pseudogene TRBV3-2) and TRBJ1-5; a weak D match, TRBD1 (5 bases). CDR1 is LGHDT and CDR2 is YNNKEL in the germline V gene (reference sequence). The V end was cut by 4 bases, the J end by 4 bases, with 8 bases between. This CDR3 spans 13 amino acids. CDR3 sequence: CASSREGNQPQHF. CDR3 DNA: TGTGCCAGCAGCCGGGAGGGGAATCAGCCCCAGCATTTT.

The chain links TRBV10-1 to TRBJ2-6, with D possibly being TRBD1 (5 bases). This CDR3 is built from 14 residues. CDR1 and CDR2 from the germline V gene are WNHNN and SYGVQD (reference sequence). The ends were cut back, 5 bases at V and 2 bases at J, with 7 bases in the middle. In DNA, the CDR3 is TGCGCCAGCAGTAAAGGGGCTGGGGCCAACGTCCTGACTTTC. As protein: CASSKGAGANVLTF.